In this sample, the clone carrying this TCR beta chain turned up a few times. This CDR3 spans 13 amino acids. With 7 bases removed from V and 6 bases from J, the gap between germline ends came to 14 bases. Germline values: CDR1 LNHDA, CDR2 SQIVND (reference sequence). Seattle patient enrollment occurred during active infection, with longitudinal follow-up thereafter. The data originate from a study of blood T cell repertoires in COVID-19. Study-level background: Specimens from acute and convalescent COVID-19 originated in the United States, Italy and Spain.

Methods used by the authors: Using reference gene primer amplification, nucleated cell counts were estimated. TCRdb's copy holds only in-frame clones and misses some; the assay was immunoSEQ multiplex PCR. The DNA gave D and trimming, while V, J and clone size come from that table. The sample comprises around 220,000 clones, about 88% of which are singletons, and around 9.6% rests with the top ten. Sequencing input: peripheral blood. The chain is built from TRBV19 and TRBJ2-3, with D possibly matching TRBD2 (6 bases). This sequence was found in a woman aged 45 to 65 with COVID-19, enrolled during active disease. CDR3 sequence: CASKSRGGDTQYF. The CDR3 DNA reads as TGTGCCAGTAAATCGCGGGGCGGGGATACGCAGTATTTT.